This TCR beta chain was obtained from a study of T cell repertoires in cytomegalovirus infection. Study as a whole: Matching HLA type and CMV infection were both indicated by public TCR beta signatures. Study findings and constraints: HLA-C-restricted CMV-specific TCR beta clonotypes prevailed in the ex vivo response.

The CDR3 loop spans 16 amino acids. Trimming cost V 1 base and J 2 bases; bases outside gene matches: 1. Germline-derived CDR1 and CDR2 are LGHNA and YNFKEQ. Comments on this clonotype: Its antigen is not identified.

TCRdb analysed the reads with MiXCR anew, one entry per CDR3 protein. Found here are approximately 110,000 distinct CDR3 sequences, over 25% of them singletons; the top ten hold 45% to 65%. This chain uses TRBV4-2 with TRBJ2-4; the match to TRBD2 covers 11 bases. The sequence derives from a human donor in good health (CMV status not recorded). Some clones in this sample may be carry-over from other donors' samples. The input for sequencing was CD8+ T cells from cultured PBMCs, taken from culture after CMV antigen stimulation. The CDR3, as DNA: TGTGCCAGCAGCCAAGGACTAGCGGGGTCCAAAAACATTCAGTACTTC. Translation: CASSQGLAGSKNIQYF.